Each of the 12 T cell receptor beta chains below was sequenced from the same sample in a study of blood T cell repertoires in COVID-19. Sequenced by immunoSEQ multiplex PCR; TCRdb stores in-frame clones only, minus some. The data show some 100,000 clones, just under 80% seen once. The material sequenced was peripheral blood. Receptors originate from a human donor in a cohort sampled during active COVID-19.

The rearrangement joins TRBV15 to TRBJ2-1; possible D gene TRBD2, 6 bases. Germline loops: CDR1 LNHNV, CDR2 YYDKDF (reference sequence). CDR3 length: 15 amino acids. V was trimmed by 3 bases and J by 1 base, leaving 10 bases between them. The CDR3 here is CATSSGGGSYNEQFF. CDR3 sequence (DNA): TGTGCCACCAGCAGCGGGGGAGGTTCCTACAATGAGCAGTTCTTC. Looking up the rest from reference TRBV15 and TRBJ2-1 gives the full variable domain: DAMVIQNPRYQVTQFGKPVTLSCSQTLNHNVMYWYQQKSSQAPKLLFHYYDKDFNNEADTPDNFQSRRPNTSFCFLDIRSPGLGDTAMYLCATSSGGGSYNEQFFGPGTRLTVL.

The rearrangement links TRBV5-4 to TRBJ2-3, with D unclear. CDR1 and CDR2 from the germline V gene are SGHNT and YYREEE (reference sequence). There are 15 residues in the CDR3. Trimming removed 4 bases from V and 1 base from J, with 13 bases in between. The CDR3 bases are TGTGCCAGCAGCCCGACTCGTTGGGGCACAGATACGCAGTATTTT. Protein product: CASSPTRWGTDTQYF. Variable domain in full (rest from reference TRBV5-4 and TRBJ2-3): ETGVTQSPTHLIKTRGQQVTLRCSSQSGHNTVSWYQQALGQGPQFIFQYYREEENGRGNFPPRFSGLQFPNYSSELNVNALELDDSALYLCASSPTRWGTDTQYFGPGTRLTVL.

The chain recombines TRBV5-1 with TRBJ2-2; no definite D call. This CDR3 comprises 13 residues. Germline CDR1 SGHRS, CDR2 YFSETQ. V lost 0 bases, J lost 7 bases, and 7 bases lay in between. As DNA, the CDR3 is TGCGCCAGCAGCTTGGCGTTTTACGGGGAGCTGTTTTTT. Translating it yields CASSLAFYGELFF.

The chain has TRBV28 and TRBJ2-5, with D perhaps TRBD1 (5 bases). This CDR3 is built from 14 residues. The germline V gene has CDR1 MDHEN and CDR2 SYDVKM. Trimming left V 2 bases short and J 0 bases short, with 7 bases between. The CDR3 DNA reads TGTGCCAGCAGTTTACCAGGGTACCAAGAGACCCAGTACTTC. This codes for CASSLPGYQETQYF.

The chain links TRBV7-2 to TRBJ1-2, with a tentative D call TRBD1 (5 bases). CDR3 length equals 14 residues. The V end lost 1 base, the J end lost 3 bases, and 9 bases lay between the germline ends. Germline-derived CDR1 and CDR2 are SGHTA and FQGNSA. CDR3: CASSLDKGYYGYTF. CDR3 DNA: TGTGCCAGCAGCTTAGACAAGGGGTACTATGGCTACACCTTC.

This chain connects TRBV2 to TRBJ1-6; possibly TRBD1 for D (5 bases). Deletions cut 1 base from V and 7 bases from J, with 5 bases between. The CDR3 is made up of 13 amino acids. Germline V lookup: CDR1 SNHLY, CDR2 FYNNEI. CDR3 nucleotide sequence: TGTGCCAGCAGTGAAGAGGGGAATTCACCCCTCCACTTT. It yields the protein CASSEEGNSPLHF.

The CDR3 DNA reads TGTGCCAGCAGCCGAACCCCGGGAGACAAGTTCTTC. Protein: CASSRTPGDKFF. This chain links TRBV7-3 with TRBJ2-1, with D perhaps matching TRBD2 (6 bases). V dropped 5 bases and J dropped 14 bases, with 16 bases sitting between them. From germline, CDR1 is SGHTA and CDR2 FQGTGA. The CDR3 is made up of 12 amino acids.

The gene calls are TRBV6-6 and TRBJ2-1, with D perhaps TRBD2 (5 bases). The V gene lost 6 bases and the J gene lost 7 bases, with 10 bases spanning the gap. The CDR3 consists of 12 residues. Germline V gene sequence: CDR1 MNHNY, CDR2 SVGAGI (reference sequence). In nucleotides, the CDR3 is TGTGCCAGCAGAGGACTGCTTAATGAGCAGTTCTTC. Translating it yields CASRGLLNEQFF.

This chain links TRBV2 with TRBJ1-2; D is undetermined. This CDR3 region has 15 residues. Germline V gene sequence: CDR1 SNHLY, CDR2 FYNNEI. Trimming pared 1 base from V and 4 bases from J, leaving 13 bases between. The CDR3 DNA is TGTGCCAGCAGTGAAGTGGAGAGAGGAGTCTATGGCTACACCTTC. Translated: CASSEVERGVYGYTF.

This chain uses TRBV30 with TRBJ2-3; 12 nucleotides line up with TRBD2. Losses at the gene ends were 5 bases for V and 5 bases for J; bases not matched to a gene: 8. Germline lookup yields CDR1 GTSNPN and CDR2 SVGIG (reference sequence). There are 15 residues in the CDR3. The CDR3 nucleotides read TGTGCCTGGCGAAAGACTAGCGGGGGTTTAGATACGCAGTATTTT. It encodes CAWRKTSGGLDTQYF.

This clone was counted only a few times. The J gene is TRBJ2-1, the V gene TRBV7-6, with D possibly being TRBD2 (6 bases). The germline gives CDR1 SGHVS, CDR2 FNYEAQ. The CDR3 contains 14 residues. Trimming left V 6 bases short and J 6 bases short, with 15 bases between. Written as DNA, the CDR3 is TGTGCCAGCAGGCCCGGGACTCTTTTCAATGAGCAGTTCTTC. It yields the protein CASRPGTLFNEQFF.

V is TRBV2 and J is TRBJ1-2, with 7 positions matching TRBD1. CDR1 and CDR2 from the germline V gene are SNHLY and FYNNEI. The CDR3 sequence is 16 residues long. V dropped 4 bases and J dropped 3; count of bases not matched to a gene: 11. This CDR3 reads CASSVNTGDGDYGYTF. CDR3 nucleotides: TGTGCCAGCAGTGTTAATACAGGGGACGGGGACTATGGCTACACCTTC.